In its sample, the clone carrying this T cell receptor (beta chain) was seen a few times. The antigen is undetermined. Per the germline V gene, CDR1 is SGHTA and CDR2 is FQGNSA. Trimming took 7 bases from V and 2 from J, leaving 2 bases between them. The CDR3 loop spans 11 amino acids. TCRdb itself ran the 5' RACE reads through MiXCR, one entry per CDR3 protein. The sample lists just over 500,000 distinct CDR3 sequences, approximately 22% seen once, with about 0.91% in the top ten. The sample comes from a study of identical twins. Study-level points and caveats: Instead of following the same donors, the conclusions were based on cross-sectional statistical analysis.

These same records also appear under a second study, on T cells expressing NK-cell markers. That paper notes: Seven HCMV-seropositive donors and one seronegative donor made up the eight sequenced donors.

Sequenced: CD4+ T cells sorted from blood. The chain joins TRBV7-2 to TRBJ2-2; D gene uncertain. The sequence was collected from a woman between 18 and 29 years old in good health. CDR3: CASTNTGELFF. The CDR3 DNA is TGTGCCAGCACCAACACCGGGGAGCTGTTTTTT.